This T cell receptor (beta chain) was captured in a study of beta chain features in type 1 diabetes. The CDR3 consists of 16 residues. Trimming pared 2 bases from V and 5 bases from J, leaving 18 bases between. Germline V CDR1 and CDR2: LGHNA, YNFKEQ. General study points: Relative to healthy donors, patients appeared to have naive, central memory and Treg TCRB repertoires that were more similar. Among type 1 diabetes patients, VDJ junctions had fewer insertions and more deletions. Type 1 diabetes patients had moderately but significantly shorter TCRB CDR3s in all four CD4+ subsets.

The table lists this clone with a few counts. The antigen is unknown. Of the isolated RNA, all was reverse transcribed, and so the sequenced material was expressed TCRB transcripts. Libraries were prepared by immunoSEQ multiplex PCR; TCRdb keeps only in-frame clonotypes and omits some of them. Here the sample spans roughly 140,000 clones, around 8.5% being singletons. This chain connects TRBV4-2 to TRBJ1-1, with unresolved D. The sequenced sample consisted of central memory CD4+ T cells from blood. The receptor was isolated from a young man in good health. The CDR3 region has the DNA TGTGCCAGCAGCCAACCGGATCGGACGGGAGGGACTGAAGCTTTCTTT. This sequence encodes CASSQPDRTGGTEAFF.